This entry lists 7 T cell receptor beta chains sequenced from one sample in a study of radiotherapy plus CTLA-4 blockade in lung cancer. The protocol was immunoSEQ multiplex PCR, while the TCRdb copy is restricted to in-frame clones and leaves out a portion. The sample consists of 40,000 or so clones, 75% of them appearing once. The sequencing used peripheral blood, collected from a patient treated with radiotherapy plus ipilimumab. All receptors derive from a human donor with non-small cell lung cancer who had stable disease on radiotherapy plus ipilimumab.

The rearrangement uses TRBV4-1 and TRBJ1-2, with D uncertain. Germline V lookup: CDR1 MGHRA, CDR2 YSYEKL. Trimming took 4 bases from V and 8 from J, leaving 17 bases between them. The CDR3 totals 14 residues. Here the CDR3 DNA reads TGCGCCAGCAGCCCTACCGCCATTCTAAAAGGCTACACCTTC. Protein: CASSPTAILKGYTF.

J is TRBJ1-6 and V is TRBV27; D is ambiguous. The CDR3 consists of 15 residues. V lost 8 bases and J lost 9, with 20 bases in between. The germline gives CDR1 MNHEY, CDR2 SMNVEV (reference sequence). The CDR3 nucleotides read TGTGCCAGCCTATCCCGGTTGGAGGGCCCTTCACCCCTCCACTTT. It codes for CASLSRLEGPSPLHF.

This sequence joins TRBV9 and TRBJ2-7; D may be TRBD1 (6 bases). This CDR3 spans 15 amino acids. CDR1 is SGDLS and CDR2 is YYNGEE in the germline V gene. The germline V and J ends were trimmed by 4 bases and 3 bases, with 17 bases remaining between them. The CDR3: CASSSQPGHLYEQYF. The CDR3 DNA is TGTGCCAGCAGCTCCCAACCGGGACACCTCTACGAGCAGTACTTC.

J is TRBJ1-6 and V is TRBV6-1; a weak D match, TRBD1 (5 bases). CDR3 length: 16 amino acids. Germline assignment: CDR1 MNHNS and CDR2 SASEGT. V shed 4 bases and J shed 0 bases, with 10 bases lying between them. Here the CDR3 reads CASSGQTSSYNSPLHF. The DNA of the CDR3 is TGTGCCAGCAGTGGACAGACGAGCTCCTATAATTCACCCCTCCACTTT.

The chain has TRBV18 and TRBJ2-7, with D perhaps TRBD1 (6 bases). This CDR3 is 13 amino acids long. Germline loops: CDR1 KGHSH, CDR2 LQKENI. V was clipped by 0 bases and J by 3 bases, with 6 bases between them. For the CDR3, the DNA is TGTGCCAGCTCACCACCACAGGGCTACGAGCAGTACTTC. The encoded protein is CASSPPQGYEQYF. Drawing the rest from reference TRBV18 and TRBJ2-7, the complete variable domain is NAGVMQNPRHLVRRRGQEARLRCSPMKGHSHVYWYRQLPEEGLKFMVYLQKENIIDESGMPKERFSAEFPKEGPSILRIQQVVRGDSAAYFCASSPPQGYEQYFGPGTRLTVT.

This rearrangement joins TRBV11-3 to TRBJ2-7, with 8 bases lining up with TRBD2. This CDR3 is 16 amino acids long. Looked up from germline, CDR1 is SGHNT and CDR2 is YENEEA. With 1 base clipped from V and 0 bases from J, the junction kept 5 bases outside the gene matches. CDR3 in amino acids: CASSLASGQSSYEQYF. CDR3 nucleotide sequence: TGTGCCAGCAGCTTAGCTAGCGGGCAGAGCTCCTACGAGCAGTACTTC.

The chain joins TRBV9 to TRBJ1-4, with 9 bases that match TRBD1. With 3 bases clipped from V and 7 bases from J, the junction kept 7 bases outside the gene matches. The CDR3 spans 15 residues. Per the germline V gene, CDR1 is SGDLS and CDR2 is YYNGEE. CDR3 region: CASSEGDRVFEKLFF. The CDR3 nucleotides are TGTGCCAGCAGCGAGGGGGACAGGGTTTTTGAAAAACTGTTTTTT.